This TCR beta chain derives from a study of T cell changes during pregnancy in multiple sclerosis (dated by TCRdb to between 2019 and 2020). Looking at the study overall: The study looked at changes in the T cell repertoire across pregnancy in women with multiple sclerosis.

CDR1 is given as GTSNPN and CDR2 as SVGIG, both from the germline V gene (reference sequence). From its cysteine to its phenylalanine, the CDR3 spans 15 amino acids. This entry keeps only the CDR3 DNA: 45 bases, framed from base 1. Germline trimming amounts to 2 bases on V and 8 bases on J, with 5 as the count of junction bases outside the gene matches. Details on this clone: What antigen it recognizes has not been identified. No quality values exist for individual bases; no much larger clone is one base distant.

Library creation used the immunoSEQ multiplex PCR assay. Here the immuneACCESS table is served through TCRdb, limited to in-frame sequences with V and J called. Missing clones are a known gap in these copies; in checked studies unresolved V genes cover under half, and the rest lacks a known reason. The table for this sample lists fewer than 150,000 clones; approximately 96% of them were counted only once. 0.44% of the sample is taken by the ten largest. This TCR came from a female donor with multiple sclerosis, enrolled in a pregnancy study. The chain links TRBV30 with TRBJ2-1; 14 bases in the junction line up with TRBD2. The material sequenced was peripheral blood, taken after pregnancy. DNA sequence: TGTGCCTGGAGTCCGGGACTAGCGGGAGTGGATGAGCAGTTCTTC. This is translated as CAWSPGLAGVDEQFF. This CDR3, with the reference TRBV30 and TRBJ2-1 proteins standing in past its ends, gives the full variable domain SQTIHQWPATLVQPVGSPLSLECTVEGTSNPNLYWYRQAAGRGLQLLFYSVGIGQISSEVPQNLSASRPQDRQFILSSKKLLLSDSGFYLCAWSPGLAGVDEQFFGPGTRLTVL.